Each of the 30 T cell receptor beta chains below was sequenced from the same sample in a study of shared clonotypes between healthy human individuals. The method was immunoSEQ multiplex PCR; TCRdb's version includes in-frame clones alone and lacks a portion of them. The sample lists 1.5 million to 1.9 million clones; roughly 98% were seen once. The specimen was naive CD4+ T cells sorted from blood. Subset noted: CD45RA+ positively selected. The receptors stem from a man younger than 40 in good health.

The V gene is TRBV5-4, the J gene TRBJ2-7; TRBD1 is a possible D gene (6 bases). This CDR3 has 15 residues. The V gene's germline CDR1 is SGHNT and CDR2 YYREEE (reference sequence). Between the trimmed V and J ends, which lost 4 bases and 1 base, there was a span of 15 bases. The CDR3 DNA sequence: TGTGCCAGCAGCCTCGACAGGATAGGGTCCTACGAGCAGTACTTC. Its protein product is CASSLDRIGSYEQYF.

There are a few counts of this clone. The gene calls are TRBV5-1 and TRBJ1-4, with D uncertain. Trimming cost V 3 bases and J 4 bases, with 10 bases left between them. The germline gives CDR1 SGHRS, CDR2 YFSETQ. This CDR3 is 14 amino acids long. The CDR3 protein is CASSSLGLNEKLFF. For the CDR3, the DNA is TGCGCCAGCAGCTCTTTAGGGCTTAATGAAAAACTGTTTTTT.

V is TRBV5-1 and J is TRBJ2-1; 10 bases are shared with TRBD1. The junction had 5 bases not matched to a gene; V was cut back by 5 bases and J by 3 bases. Germline V gives CDR1 SGHRS, CDR2 YFSETQ. The CDR3 has 15 amino acids. CDR3 DNA: TGCGCCAGCAGAGAGACAGGGGGCTTCTACAATGAGCAGTTCTTC. Amino acid sequence: CASRETGGFYNEQFF.

The V gene is TRBV6-5, the J gene TRBJ1-5; 8 positions agree with TRBD1. The junction had 5 bases not matched to a gene; V was cut back by 4 bases and J by 3 bases. Germline lookup yields CDR1 MNHEY and CDR2 SVGAGI. CDR3 size: 15 residues. The DNA for the CDR3 is TGTGCCAGCAGTTTCGGACAGGGTCACAATCAGCCCCAGCATTTT. Translating gives CASSFGQGHNQPQHF.

The chain employs TRBV30 and TRBJ2-7; 8 bases agree with TRBD1. V dropped 3 bases and J dropped 2; count of bases not matched to a gene: 6. The CDR3 has 14 amino acids. From germline, CDR1 is GTSNPN and CDR2 SVGIG (reference sequence). The DNA of the CDR3 is TGTGCCTGGAGAAACAGGGGGTTCACCTACGAGCAGTACTTC. It is translated as CAWRNRGFTYEQYF.

The J gene is TRBJ2-5, the V gene TRBV5-1; no definite D call. There are 13 residues in the CDR3. The germline CDR1 and CDR2 sequences are SGHRS and YFSETQ. V was pared by 3 bases and J by 5 bases, with 11 bases between. CDR3 DNA: TGCGCCAGCAGCTATCTAGAATTGGAGACCCAGTACTTC. This translates into CASSYLELETQYF.

The CDR3 region has the DNA TGCGCCAGCAGTGAGGGGGCTAGCGGGAGCCGATCCTACGAGCAGTACTTC. Amino acids: CASSEGASGSRSYEQYF. The J gene is TRBJ2-7, the V gene TRBV10-2; 10 bases map to TRBD2. CDR3 length: 17 residues. V dropped 2 bases and J dropped 1; count of bases not matched to a gene: 8. Germline values: CDR1 WSHSY, CDR2 SAAADI.

The chain couples TRBV7-2 to TRBJ1-2, with 10 bases fitting TRBD1. The germline V gene encodes CDR1 SGHTA and CDR2 FQGNSA. The CDR3 is 14 residues long. Germline trimming cut 3 bases from V and 11 bases from J; bases unmatched to any gene: 9. The CDR3 DNA is TGTGCCAGCAGCTTTGGACAGGGGGGATTATTGTACACCTTC. Its protein product is CASSFGQGGLLYTF.

The chain joins TRBV10-3 to TRBJ2-6, with 9 nucleotides matching TRBD1. This CDR3 region has 17 residues. The germline V gene has CDR1 ENHRY and CDR2 SYGVKD. Trimming at V came to 8 bases and at J to 0 bases, leaving 8 bases not matched to a gene. CDR3 bases: TGTGCCATCCAGGATGGGACAGGGTCCTCTGGGGCCAACGTCCTGACTTTC. Protein product: CAIQDGTGSSGANVLTF.

The V gene is TRBV6-6, the J gene TRBJ2-7; 11 bases align to TRBD1. Looked up from germline, CDR1 is MNHNY and CDR2 is SVGAGI (reference sequence). The CDR3 spans 16 residues. J was trimmed by 6 bases and V by 0 bases; bases with no gene match: 7. The CDR3 DNA reads as TGTGCCAGCAGTTACTCGGGGGGACAGGGGGTCGGCGAGCAGTACTTC. It yields the protein CASSYSGGQGVGEQYF.

The chain is built from TRBV6-1 and TRBJ2-1; TRBD2 matches at 7 bases. Germline V gene lookup returns CDR1 MNHNS and CDR2 SASEGT. This CDR3 has 13 amino acids. J was trimmed by 8 bases and V by 8 bases; bases with no gene match: 9. CDR3 in amino acids: CASRLLALDEQFF. The CDR3 DNA follows: TGTGCCAGCCGACTACTAGCGCTCGATGAGCAGTTCTTC.

V gene TRBV11-2 combines with J gene TRBJ2-5, with 7 bases that match TRBD2. V shed 5 bases, J shed 1 base, and the junction held 7 bases outside the gene matches. The CDR3 runs to 15 residues. CDR1 SGHAT and CDR2 FQNNGV come from the germline V gene. CDR3 in DNA: TGTGCCAGCAGCAGCGGGGCAGCCCTCCAAGAGACCCAGTACTTC. Translation: CASSSGAALQETQYF.

The chain uses TRBV28 and TRBJ2-3; D call uncertain. V gave up 3 bases and J gave up 1 base, with 11 bases separating them. The CDR3 has 15 amino acids. Germline V CDR1 and CDR2: MDHEN, SYDVKM. For the CDR3, the DNA is TGTGCCAGCAGTTTTGGTGGGTTAGGCACAGATACGCAGTATTTT. This sequence encodes CASSFGGLGTDTQYF.

The chain is built from TRBV1 and TRBJ2-7; the table gives TRBD1 as D, unverified against the DNA. TRBV1 constitutes a pseudogene. The CDR3 runs to 16 residues. CDR3 coding DNA: TGCACCAGCAGCCATCCTGACAGCTTCCTCCCCTACGAGCAGTACTTC. Amino acid sequence: CTSSHPDSFLPYEQYF.

The rearrangement links TRBV7-9 to TRBJ1-2, with D hard to call. Germline-derived CDR1 and CDR2 are SEHNR and FQNEAQ (reference sequence). CDR3 length: 13 residues. V lost 2 bases to trimming and J lost 8 bases, with 12 bases between them. The CDR3: CASSLMTAFGYTF. Written as DNA, the CDR3 is TGTGCCAGCAGCTTAATGACCGCCTTCGGCTACACCTTC.

The chain recombines TRBV14 with TRBJ2-7; 8 bases map to TRBD1. This CDR3 comprises 15 residues. V lost 3 bases, J lost 3 bases, and 7 bases stayed unmatched. The germline V gene encodes CDR1 SGHDN and CDR2 FVKESK. The DNA for the CDR3 is TGTGCCAGCAGCCAGAACCCCGGGACAGGCTACGAGCAGTACTTC. Its translation: CASSQNPGTGYEQYF.

The chain carries TRBV5-6 and TRBJ2-3, with TRBD2 matching over 7 bases. Trimming at V came to 4 bases and at J to 0 bases, leaving 2 bases not matched to a gene. This CDR3 contains 14 residues. Looked up from germline, CDR1 is SGHDT and CDR2 is YYEEEE. The CDR3 reads CASSRGGSTDTQYF. CDR3 nucleotide sequence: TGTGCCAGCAGCCGGGGAGGGAGCACAGATACGCAGTATTTT.

This chain connects TRBV2 to TRBJ2-7, with TRBD1 matching 8 bases. The CDR3 length is 13 residues. The trim removed 5 bases at V and 4 bases at J, leaving 4 bases unmatched. Germline values: CDR1 SNHLY, CDR2 FYNNEI. In nucleotides, the CDR3 is TGTGCCAGCAGTCAGACAGGGGTTTACGAGCAGTACTTC. It specifies CASSQTGVYEQYF.

The chain has TRBV6-6 and TRBJ2-3; D may correspond to TRBD1 or TRBD2 (6 bases each). V was cut by 2 bases and J by 1 base, with 13 bases left in between. CDR3 length: 16 residues. The germline V gene has CDR1 MNHNY and CDR2 SVGAGI (reference sequence). CDR3 sequence reads: CASSYATGAGTDTQYF. In DNA, the CDR3 is TGTGCCAGCAGTTACGCGACGGGGGCAGGCACAGATACGCAGTATTTT.

The rearrangement links TRBV7-9 to TRBJ2-3; D not resolved. The CDR3 length is 16 residues. Trimming cost V 5 bases and J 1 base, with 16 bases left between them. CDR1 is SEHNR and CDR2 is FQNEAQ in the germline V gene (reference sequence). The CDR3 sequence: CASSARGLIGTDTQYF. CDR3 sequence (DNA): TGTGCCAGCAGCGCCAGAGGTCTCATCGGCACAGATACGCAGTATTTT.

The chain joins TRBV4-1 to TRBJ1-3; D is unclear. The CDR3 extends over 15 amino acids. The germline V gene encodes CDR1 MGHRA and CDR2 YSYEKL. The V end lost 1 base, the J end lost 1 base, and 8 bases lay between the germline ends. Here the CDR3 DNA reads TGCGCCAGCAGCCAAGGTGGAGTTTCTGGAAACACCATATATTTT. Translated: CASSQGGVSGNTIYF.

The CDR3 nucleotides read TGCAGCGTCGCAGTGGATGCAACTAATGAAAAACTGTTTTTT. Its protein is CSVAVDATNEKLFF. The genes are TRBV29-1 and TRBJ1-4; D gene uncertain. V lost 6 bases and J lost 0, with 11 bases in between. This CDR3 spans 14 amino acids. CDR1 is SQVTM and CDR2 is ANQGSEA in the germline V gene.

The CDR3 region has the DNA TGTGCCAGCAGCGTAGAAGGGGACACTGAAGCTTTCTTT. Protein product: CASSVEGDTEAFF. The rearrangement joins TRBV9 to TRBJ1-1; perhaps TRBD1 as D (5 bases). Germline V CDR1 and CDR2: SGDLS, YYNGEE. The CDR3 extends over 13 amino acids. Deletions cut 0 bases from V and 3 bases from J, with 6 bases between.

This sequence joins TRBV5-6 and TRBJ1-5; no reliable D call. V was clipped by 0 bases and J by 9 bases, with 13 bases between them. The CDR3 is made up of 14 amino acids. CDR1 and CDR2 (germline): SGHDT, YYEEEE. CDR3 loop: CASSLGRGVGPQHF. For the CDR3, the DNA is TGTGCCAGCAGCTTGGGTAGAGGAGTTGGGCCCCAGCATTTT.

Notes on this clone: Other DNA sequences in this sample translate to the same CDR3. V usage is TRBV5-1 and J usage is TRBJ1-3; D remains ambiguous. Trimming took 1 base from V and 1 from J, leaving 6 bases between them. The CDR3 covers 14 residues. The germline V gene has CDR1 SGHRS and CDR2 YFSETQ. The CDR3 reads CASSLLGSGNTIYF. As DNA, the CDR3 is TGCGCCAGCAGCTTGCTGGGATCTGGAAACACCATATATTTT.

The chain has TRBV28 and TRBJ1-1; the D gene is possibly TRBD1 (6 bases). Germline CDR1 and CDR2: MDHEN and SYDVKM. The CDR3 runs 14 residues. The V end was cut by 6 bases, the J end by 4 bases, with 15 bases between. CDR3 bases: TGTGCCAGCAGATTAACAGGGATTTTCACTGAAGCTTTCTTT. It yields the protein CASRLTGIFTEAFF.

This chain connects TRBV29-1 to TRBJ1-4; D gene ambiguous. This CDR3 spans 12 amino acids. Germline CDR1 SQVTM, CDR2 ANQGSEA. CDR3 nucleotides: TGCAGGGAGGACCTGGTAGATGAAAAACTGTTTTTT. Translated: CREDLVDEKLFF.

The rearrangement joins TRBV5-6 to TRBJ2-7, with a tentative D call TRBD2 (5 bases). The CDR3 loop spans 14 amino acids. In germline, CDR1 is SGHDT, CDR2 YYEEEE. V was trimmed by 2 bases and J by 3 bases, leaving 12 bases between them. CDR3 amino acids: CASSFRPSSYEQYF. CDR3 DNA: TGTGCCAGCAGCTTTCGCCCTAGCAGCTACGAGCAGTACTTC.

Regarding this clone: The sample contains more than one DNA sequence encoding this CDR3. The chain joins TRBV5-1 to TRBJ1-1; 7 positions agree with TRBD1. V shed 0 bases, J shed 4 bases, and the junction held 3 bases outside the gene matches. CDR1 and CDR2 from the germline V gene are SGHRS and YFSETQ. CDR3 length equals 14 residues. In DNA form, the CDR3 reads TGCGCCAGCAGCTTGGATCCAGGGGGCACTGAAGCTTTCTTT. This gives the protein CASSLDPGGTEAFF.

The chain has TRBV7-9 and TRBJ1-1; D unclear. Germline CDR1 reads SEHNR; CDR2 reads FQNEAQ (reference sequence). The CDR3 is 16 residues long. Trimming stripped 1 base from V and 1 base from J, with 13 bases between. CDR3 coding DNA: TGTGCCAGCAGCTTAGGACACCTGGCGGGGAACACTGAAGCTTTCTTT. Its translation: CASSLGHLAGNTEAFF.